These T cell receptor beta chains were read from a single sample in a study of T-cell memory formation after mild COVID-19. TCRdb recomputed calls from the 5' RACE reads with MiXCR, one row per CDR3 protein. The sample includes about 600,000 distinct CDR3 sequences, less than 25% seen only once; the top ten take about 8.4%. Sequencing input: PBMCs or a T cell subset sorted from them (not recorded which). The receptors originated from an adult woman who had mild COVID-19 (a few samples of this study predate the infection). Cell type and time point are not known. Both conserved end residues are trimmed from each CDR3. Not all rows give a size; the values are once, few, many and, for expanded clones, a class.

>TRBJ2-5|TRBV6-5|.
ASRLAGKYQETQY
>TRBJ2-3|TRBV5-1|few
ASSLPSGVSDTQY
>TRBJ2-5|TRBV6-5|.
ASFTIGAETQY
>TRBJ1-2|TRBV18|.
ASSELEGDGYT
>TRBJ2-7|TRBV5-1|many
ASSTRDGPYEQY
>TRBJ2-7|TRBV18|.
ASSPTTSSSIHEQY
>TRBJ2-2|TRBV6-5|few
ASSYISGRAGELF
>TRBJ1-4|TRBV30|.
AWSDRGTANEKLF
>TRBJ2-2|TRBV9|.
ASSSQGGSTGELF
>TRBJ1-1|TRBV5-1|few
ASSSLSGDTEAF
>TRBJ2-1|TRBV27|few
ASSPTSGKNEQF
>TRBJ2-5|TRBV5-4|few
ASSSKRDIQETQY
>TRBJ2-2|TRBV7-2|.
ASSPSTLRAGELF
>TRBJ1-6|TRBV12-3/TRBV12-4|.
ASSFNSGNSPLH
>TRBJ2-2|TRBV12-3/TRBV12-4|few
ASRQALNTGELF
>TRBJ2-7|TRBV6-5|.
ASSYFGYEQY
>TRBJ2-7|TRBV7-9|.
ASSLRQGSVYEQY
>TRBJ2-7|TRBV27|.
ASSLFGERPSYEQY
>TRBJ2-5|TRBV15|.
ATSPQDRAAEETQY
>TRBJ2-4|TRBV21-1|.
ASTGTGDLAKNIQY
>TRBJ1-5|TRBV12-3/TRBV12-4|.
ASSKGQPQH
>TRBJ2-3|TRBV5-1|few
ASSLAPRGRPDTQY
>TRBJ2-5|TRBV9|few
ASSGEGLGETQY
>TRBJ1-4|TRBV7-8|few
ASKGGRFNEKLF
>TRBJ2-4|TRBV11-2|few
ASSLWDRKNIQY
>TRBJ2-1|TRBV5-1|many
ASSLVSDEQF
>TRBJ2-5|TRBV3-1|few
ASSLPGQGVETQY
>TRBJ1-2|TRBV7-3|.
ASSLQPAGPGGYT
>TRBJ2-3|TRBV2|.
ASSELADSTDTQY
>TRBJ2-7|TRBV12-3/TRBV12-4|many
ASSLAQFYYEQY
>TRBJ1-2|TRBV7-9|many
ASSSSDYGYT
>TRBJ2-3|TRBV7-2|few
ASSLVPGTDTQY
>TRBJ2-6|TRBV12-3/TRBV12-4|.
ASSLATVFSSGANVLT
>TRBJ2-5|TRBV15|.
ATSRAGGTGETQY
>TRBJ1-1|TRBV18|few
ASSPPGGRVTEAF
>TRBJ1-1|TRBV7-9|once
ASSPGHPEAF
>TRBJ1-4|TRBV24-1|few
ATSDPAGGLGEKLF
>TRBJ2-2|TRBV2|.
ASSEARAVDFTGELF
>TRBJ1-6|TRBV20-1|.
SAWSRDRGHGYNSPLH
>TRBJ1-1|TRBV11-2|.
ATAWGWGANTEAF
>TRBJ2-6|TRBV12-3/TRBV12-4|few
ASVNRVVSSGANVLT
>TRBJ2-7|TRBV6-5|.
ASSYSPGIRIDEQY
>TRBJ1-4|TRBV2|many
ASSDSGQRHEKLF
>TRBJ2-4|TRBV11-2|many
ASSLGQGALAKNIQY
>TRBJ1-5|TRBV12-3/TRBV12-4|few
ASSWSLGDRSGQPQH
>TRBJ2-6|TRBV6-5|.
ASSYSRPGANVLT
>TRBJ2-1|TRBV12-3/TRBV12-4|.
ASSLSSQAEF
>TRBJ2-1|TRBV25-1|.
ASSEYFPLRSDNEQF
>TRBJ1-1|TRBV20-1|.
SARGFRAGMDTEAF
>TRBJ1-6|TRBV10-3|.
AMRDSPRNSPLH
>TRBJ2-3|TRBV4-2|.
ASSQDPSGGWGGQY
>TRBJ2-6|TRBV2|.
ASSDPRQSGANVLT
>TRBJ2-7|TRBV3-2|.
ASSLPGQSYEQY
>TRBJ1-2|TRBV5-4|.
ASSYPSLGGYT
>TRBJ2-1|TRBV11-2|few
ASSLGLKFDEQF
>TRBJ2-7|TRBV6-1|.
ASSEEAAGGVGYEQY